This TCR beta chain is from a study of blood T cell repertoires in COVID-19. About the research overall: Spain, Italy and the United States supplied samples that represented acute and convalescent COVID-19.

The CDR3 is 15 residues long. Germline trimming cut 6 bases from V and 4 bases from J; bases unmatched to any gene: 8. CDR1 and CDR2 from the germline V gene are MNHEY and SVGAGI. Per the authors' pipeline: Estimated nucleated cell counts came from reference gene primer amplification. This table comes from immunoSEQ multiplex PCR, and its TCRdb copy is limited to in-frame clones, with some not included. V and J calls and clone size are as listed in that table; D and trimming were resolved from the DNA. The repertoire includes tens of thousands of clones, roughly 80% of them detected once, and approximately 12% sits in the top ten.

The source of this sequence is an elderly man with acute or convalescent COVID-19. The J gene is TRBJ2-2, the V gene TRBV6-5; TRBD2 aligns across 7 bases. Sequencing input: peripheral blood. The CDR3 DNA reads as TGTGCCAGCAGCCTTGGGCCGGGGGGCACCGGGGAGCTGTTTTTT. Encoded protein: CASSLGPGGTGELFF.